This T cell receptor (beta chain) was found in a study of OX40 agonist ivuxolimab in advanced cancers. Across the whole study: Hepatocellular carcinoma, melanoma, renal cell or head and neck cancer affected the dose-escalation patients.

With regard to this clone: Its antigen remains unidentified.

The table came from immunoSEQ multiplex PCR; TCRdb's copy has only in-frame clones and leaves some out. The data contain 15,000 to 20,000 clones, around four fifths of them singletons. V dropped 7 bases and J dropped 3 bases, with 9 bases sitting between them. CDR1 is MDHEN, CDR2 SYDVKM, per germline. This CDR3 has 12 amino acids. General study findings and limits: Among patients with partial responses at 0.1-3.0 mg/kg, clonal expansion was among the lowest.

The sample here was CD4+ or CD8+ T cells sorted from blood, taken in a trial of the OX40 agonist ivuxolimab. The sequence was collected from an adult with an advanced solid tumor such as melanoma, head and neck, liver or kidney cancer. The V and J genes are TRBV28 and TRBJ1-2; no clear D. The CDR3 sequence is CASTDRYYGYTF. The CDR3 region has the DNA TGTGCCAGCACCGACCGGTACTATGGCTACACCTTC.